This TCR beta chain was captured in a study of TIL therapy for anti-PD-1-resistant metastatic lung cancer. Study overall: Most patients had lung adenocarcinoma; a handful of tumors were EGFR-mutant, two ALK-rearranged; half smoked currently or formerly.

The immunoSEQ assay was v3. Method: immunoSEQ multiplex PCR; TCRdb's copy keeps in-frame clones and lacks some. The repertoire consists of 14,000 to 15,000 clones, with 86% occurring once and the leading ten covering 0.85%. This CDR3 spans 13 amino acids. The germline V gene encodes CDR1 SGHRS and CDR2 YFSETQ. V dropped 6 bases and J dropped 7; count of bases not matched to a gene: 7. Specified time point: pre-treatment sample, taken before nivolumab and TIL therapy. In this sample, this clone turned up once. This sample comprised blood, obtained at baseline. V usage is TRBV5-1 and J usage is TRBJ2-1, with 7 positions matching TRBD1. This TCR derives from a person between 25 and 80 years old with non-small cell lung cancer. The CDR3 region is CASMWTGSNEQFF. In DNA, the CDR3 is TGCGCCAGCATGTGGACAGGATCTAATGAGCAGTTCTTC.